Listed here are 27 T cell receptor beta chains from one sample, sequenced in a study of beta chain features in type 1 diabetes. Sequencing targeted expressed TCRB transcripts, as all isolated RNA had been reverse transcribed. TCRdb keeps only in-frame clones here, not all; method: immunoSEQ multiplex PCR. The sample lists hundreds of thousands of clones, roughly 17% occurring once. The sample consisted of naive CD4+ T cells from blood. Receptors originate from a woman younger than 35 in good health.

This clone was seen only a few times. Germline and junction disagree at one end, which may indicate a read error. The rearrangement joins TRBV14 to TRBJ1-1; D is possibly TRBD1 (5 bases). CDR1 SGHDN and CDR2 FVKESK come from the germline V gene. The CDR3 contains 16 residues. Here the CDR3 reads CASSQVAGLGRTEAFF. In DNA form, the CDR3 reads TGTGCCAGCAGTCAAGTCGCGGGGCTGGGACGGACTGAAGCTTTCTTT.

This chain uses TRBV27 with TRBJ1-1; D unresolved. The V gene lost 6 bases and the J gene lost 0 bases, with 14 bases spanning the gap. The CDR3 has 15 residues. CDR1 MNHEY and CDR2 SMNVEV come from the germline V gene (reference sequence). The CDR3 DNA sequence: TGTGCCAGCAGCCGCAGATCAGGCTTGAACACTGAAGCTTTCTTT. Translation: CASSRRSGLNTEAFF.

This rearrangement joins TRBV28 to TRBJ1-2; 7 nucleotides match TRBD1. Germline-derived CDR1 and CDR2 are MDHEN and SYDVKM. CDR3 length: 14 residues. V shed 3 bases and J 5 bases; nucleotides not matched to a gene: 6. The CDR3 region is CASSLAGQPYGYTF. The CDR3 nucleotides read TGTGCCAGCAGTTTGGCGGGACAGCCATATGGCTACACCTTC.

The chain couples TRBV18 to TRBJ1-2; 8 bases are shared with TRBD1. Germline V gives CDR1 KGHSH, CDR2 LQKENI. The CDR3 runs to 19 residues. The V and J ends lost 3 bases and 3 bases, in that order; junction bases with no gene match: 18. CDR3 coding DNA: TGTGCCAGCTCACCGATCGGACAGGGTGGAATGACCCGCGACTATGGCTACACCTTC. As protein: CASSPIGQGGMTRDYGYTF.

This clone was counted once. This chain uses TRBV5-4 with TRBJ2-1; the D gene is possibly TRBD1 (6 bases). The germline V gene has CDR1 SGHNT and CDR2 YYREEE (reference sequence). This CDR3 region has 15 residues. V shed 5 bases and J shed 0 bases, with 12 bases lying between them. The CDR3 DNA sequence: TGTGCCAGCAGGGTAACAGGGAGCTCCTACAATGAGCAGTTCTTC. Translating it yields CASRVTGSSYNEQFF.

This sequence joins TRBV28 and TRBJ1-2; D gene ambiguous. V shed 6 bases and J shed 7 bases, with 18 bases lying between them. The CDR3 consists of 14 residues. Looked up from germline, CDR1 is MDHEN and CDR2 is SYDVKM. CDR3 sequence reads: CASRPSSRLAGYTF. The CDR3 DNA follows: TGTGCCAGCAGACCCTCGAGCAGGCTGGCTGGCTACACCTTC.

The chain uses TRBV18 and TRBJ2-1; possible D gene TRBD2, 5 bases. The CDR3 sequence is 14 residues long. V was trimmed by 0 bases and J by 9 bases, leaving 12 bases between them. Germline V gene sequence: CDR1 KGHSH, CDR2 LQKENI. The chain's CDR3 is CASSPPGFGSEQFF. DNA of the CDR3: TGTGCCAGCTCACCACCTGGTTTTGGGAGTGAGCAGTTCTTC.

The chain is built from TRBV6-1 and TRBJ1-5; D may be TRBD1 (5 bases). CDR3 length: 18 residues. The germline gives CDR1 MNHNS, CDR2 SASEGT. The V and J ends lost 1 base and 0 bases respectively, with 16 bases between them. Here the CDR3 reads CASSEVGQGVYSNQPQHF. DNA for the CDR3: TGTGCCAGCAGTGAAGTGGGGCAGGGAGTCTATAGCAATCAGCCCCAGCATTTT.

This chain links TRBV29-1 with TRBJ1-2; possible D gene TRBD1, 5 bases. From germline, CDR1 is SQVTM and CDR2 ANQGSEA. V dropped 6 bases and J dropped 5 bases, with 22 bases sitting between them. This CDR3 region has 15 residues. CDR3 amino acids: CSVGNPTAHPYGYTF. The CDR3 nucleotides read TGCAGCGTCGGCAACCCGACAGCTCACCCTTATGGCTACACCTTC.

V usage is TRBV27 and J usage is TRBJ1-1; D not certain. This CDR3 spans 13 amino acids. Trimming pared 8 bases from V and 6 bases from J, leaving 16 bases between. The germline CDR1 and CDR2 sequences are MNHEY and SMNVEV (reference sequence). The CDR3 bases are TGTGCCAGCCCCAGTTGGTCGGAGTCTGAAGCTTTCTTT. This gives the protein CASPSWSESEAFF.

The chain recombines TRBV25-1 with TRBJ2-1; TRBD1 matches at 9 bases. The CDR3 covers 13 residues. The J segment lost 8 bases and the V segment lost 5 bases, leaving 4 bases of the junction unmatched. In germline, CDR1 is MGHDK, CDR2 SYGVNS. CDR3 sequence: CASSKQGADEQFF. The CDR3, as DNA: TGTGCCAGCAGTAAACAGGGGGCCGATGAGCAGTTCTTC.

This chain connects TRBV11-2 to TRBJ2-7, with D perhaps TRBD2 (5 bases). The CDR3 runs to 14 residues. Trimming cost V 2 bases and J 2 bases, with 10 bases left between them. The germline CDR1 and CDR2 sequences are SGHAT and FQNNGV. The CDR3 coding sequence is TGTGCCAGCAGCTTACACCAGCGGACCTACGAGCAGTACTTC. It is translated as CASSLHQRTYEQYF.

The chain combines TRBV6-5 with TRBJ1-1; D remains unclear. CDR1 and CDR2 from the germline V gene are MNHEY and SVGAGI. V was trimmed by 6 bases and J by 1 base, leaving 9 bases between them. This CDR3 comprises 13 residues. The CDR3 coding sequence is TGTGCCAGCAGCAACCGGGCGAACACTGAAGCTTTCTTT. Its translation: CASSNRANTEAFF.

The gene calls are TRBV4-3 and TRBJ2-1, with 7 bases lining up with TRBD2. The trim removed 0 bases at V and 0 bases at J, leaving 5 bases unmatched. Germline V lookup: CDR1 LGHNA, CDR2 YSLEER. The length of the CDR3 is 17 residues. The chain's CDR3 is CASSQDLAAASYNEQFF. Here the CDR3 DNA reads TGCGCCAGCAGCCAAGATCTAGCGGCGGCCTCCTACAATGAGCAGTTCTTC.

The sample holds a few counts of this clone. This sequence joins TRBV29-1 and TRBJ1-2; D is possibly TRBD1 (5 bases). Trimming took 8 bases from V and 1 from J, leaving 11 bases between them. The CDR3 totals 12 residues. Germline V gene lookup returns CDR1 SQVTM and CDR2 ANQGSEA. CDR3 protein: CSIRGSNYGYTF. In nucleotides, the CDR3 is TGCAGCATTAGGGGTAGTAACTATGGCTACACCTTC.

The CDR3 region is CASNGRDTGELFF. CDR3 sequence (DNA): TGTGCCAGCAATGGGAGGGACACCGGGGAGCTGTTTTTT. This chain links TRBV19 with TRBJ2-2; 7 bases align to TRBD2. Germline values: CDR1 LNHDA, CDR2 SQIVND (reference sequence). V lost 9 bases, J lost 3 bases, and 4 bases stayed unmatched. The CDR3 extends over 13 amino acids.

This clone was counted a few times. V gene TRBV20-1 combines with J gene TRBJ2-1; D gene unclear. Germline CDR1 reads DFQATT; CDR2 reads SNEGSKA (reference sequence). Between the trimmed V and J ends, which lost 7 bases and 3 bases, there was a span of 4 bases. There are 10 residues in the CDR3. The CDR3 protein is CSGIYNEQFF. The CDR3 region has the DNA TGCAGTGGAATCTACAATGAGCAGTTCTTC.

J is TRBJ1-5 and V is TRBV29-1; 7 bases are a match to TRBD1. V gave up 4 bases and J gave up 10 bases; unmatched junction bases: 10. From germline, CDR1 is SQVTM and CDR2 ANQGSEA. The CDR3 spans 13 residues. DNA of the CDR3: TGCAGCGTTGGCCTGGACAGGACTGGTCCCCAGCATTTT. Protein product: CSVGLDRTGPQHF.

The V and J genes are TRBV7-9 and TRBJ1-2, with 7 nucleotides matching TRBD1. Germline V gives CDR1 SEHNR, CDR2 FQNEAQ (reference sequence). V gave up 5 bases and J gave up 7 bases; unmatched junction bases: 16. The CDR3 covers 16 residues. The CDR3 protein is CASSRYLTGTVGGYTF. Written as DNA, the CDR3 is TGTGCCAGCAGCCGCTATTTGACAGGGACGGTCGGTGGCTACACCTTC.

This chain uses TRBV12-1 with TRBJ2-5; TRBD2 is the table's D call, not checked against the DNA. TRBV12-1 is designated a pseudogene. The CDR3 extends over 13 amino acids. CDR3 sequence reads: CASSFAREETQYF. Here the CDR3 DNA reads TGTGCCAGCAGCTTTGCGCGGGAAGAGACCCAGTACTTC.

This clone was seen only a few times. The rearrangement uses TRBV10-3 and TRBJ2-2; tentatively, D is TRBD2 (5 bases). The V end lost 3 bases, the J end lost 1 base, and 9 bases lay between the germline ends. CDR3 length: 15 residues. In germline, CDR1 is ENHRY, CDR2 SYGVKD. CDR3 region: CAISDSVLNTGELFF. CDR3 coding DNA: TGTGCCATCAGTGATAGCGTCTTGAACACCGGGGAGCTGTTTTTT.

The chain employs TRBV11-1 and TRBJ2-5, with 15 bases matching TRBD2. This CDR3 comprises 18 residues. With V trimmed by 4 bases and J by 4 bases, 10 bases remained unmatched. Germline V gene sequence: CDR1 SGHAT, CDR2 FQDESV (reference sequence). This CDR3 is CASSSTHGTSGRLETQYF. DNA of the CDR3: TGTGCCAGCAGCTCAACCCACGGGACTAGCGGGAGGCTAGAGACCCAGTACTTC. The full variable domain, in which reference TRBV11-1 and TRBJ2-5 provide the parts outside the CDR3, is EAEVAQSPRYKITEKSQAVAFWCDPISGHATLYWYRQILGQGPELLVQFQDESVVDDSQLPKDRFSAERLKGVDSTLKIQPAELGDSAMYLCASSSTHGTSGRLETQYFGPGTRLLVL.

This clone was seen a few times. V is TRBV21-1 and J is TRBJ2-5; the table assigns TRBD1, which was not confirmed against the DNA. TRBV21-1 is tagged as a pseudogene. The CDR3 has 17 residues. The CDR3 DNA reads TGTGCCAGCAGCCTAAGGGACAGTTTCTTACTCCAAGAGACCCAGTACTTC. Protein: CASSLRDSFLLQETQYF.

This chain connects TRBV9 to TRBJ2-5, with a possible D match to TRBD1 (5 bases). CDR1 and CDR2 from the germline V gene are SGDLS and YYNGEE. V was cut by 4 bases and J by 4 bases, with 14 bases left in between. The CDR3 totals 14 residues. The CDR3 loop is CASSPNGQRETQYF. The CDR3 DNA reads TGTGCCAGCAGCCCCAATGGACAACGAGAGACCCAGTACTTC.

This clone was counted only a few times. V and J are TRBV7-8 and TRBJ1-3; D gene uncertain. V dropped 1 base and J dropped 0 bases, with 7 bases sitting between them. The germline CDR1 and CDR2 sequences are SGHVS and FQNEAQ. This CDR3 has 15 residues. The CDR3, as DNA: TGTGCCAGCAGCTTAGAAAGCCGCTCTGGAAACACCATATATTTT. Its protein is CASSLESRSGNTIYF.

This clone was counted only a few times. This chain uses TRBV5-1 with TRBJ2-7, with D perhaps TRBD1 (6 bases). Trimming removed 1 base from V and 5 bases from J, with 16 bases in between. Germline lookup yields CDR1 SGHRS and CDR2 YFSETQ. This CDR3 contains 15 residues. The CDR3 DNA follows: TGCGCCAGCAGCTTGTTGTTGGGGGCTGGCCACGAGCAGTACTTC. Protein: CASSLLLGAGHEQYF.

This clone has only a few counts. The chain joins TRBV7-2 to TRBJ2-3; possible D gene TRBD2, 5 bases. V shed 1 base and J shed 0 bases, with 11 bases lying between them. The CDR3 consists of 16 residues. CDR1 and CDR2 from the germline V gene are SGHTA and FQGNSA. This CDR3 reads CASSLVVALSTDTQYF. The DNA for the CDR3 is TGTGCCAGCAGCTTAGTAGTAGCGCTAAGCACAGATACGCAGTATTTT.